This T cell receptor beta chain was identified in a study of cytotoxic CD8 clonotypes in ibrutinib-treated CLL. Overall study: Following treatment for a median about 12 months, range 6 to 36, response samples were then taken. Study-wide points: Public clonotypes were rare and shrank or held steady on treatment. Patients showed higher baseline clonality than age-matched healthy donors, and it tracked circulating CD8+ T-cell counts. Clonality rose at ibrutinib response and fell back toward baseline at progression.

With respect to this clone: The antigen remains undetermined.

Method: immunoSEQ multiplex PCR; TCRdb's copy keeps in-frame clones and lacks some. Among approximately 190,000 clones listed, 70% to 75% were seen once. The CDR3 runs 16 residues. Germline values: CDR1 SNHLY, CDR2 FYNNEI. The V end was cut by 6 bases, the J end by 0 bases, with 15 bases between. This clonotype was obtained from a human donor with chronic lymphocytic leukemia. The chain combines TRBV2 with TRBJ1-5; possibly TRBD1 for D (5 bases). The source was PBMCs, collected after 12 months of ibrutinib treatment. As DNA, the CDR3 is TGTGCCAGCAGAGGGACCGGCTTAAATAGCAATCAGCCCCAGCATTTT. It yields the protein CASRGTGLNSNQPQHF.